This T cell receptor beta chain is from a study of vaccination and CD4 T cells after COVID-19. V lost 4 bases and J lost 4; bases outside the gene matches: 4. This CDR3 has 14 residues. Germline V lookup: CDR1 SGHTA, CDR2 FQGTGA. Treatment defined: roughly 10-day PBMC culture with coronavirus spike peptide pools or control peptides (ViraFEST assay). The assay that was used to sequence DNA from cultured CD4+ T cells was the Oncomine TCR Beta short-read assay. TCRdb redid the calling of the PCR reads with MiXCR, one entry per CDR3 protein. Counted here are about 18,000 distinct CDR3 sequences, about 50% occurring once; the ten biggest clones make up about 7.4%. With regard to this clonotype: The antigen is not known.

General study points: Median reactive clonotypes, those recognizing SARS-CoV-2, rose from around 20 to 38, not significantly.

The sequencing sample was made of CD4+ T cells from blood, cultured in vitro. J is TRBJ1-1 and V is TRBV7-3; 9 bases are a match to TRBD1. The TCR comes from a human donor who had recovered from COVID-19. In DNA form, the CDR3 reads TGTGCCAGCAGCTCAGGGGACAGGGCCACTGAAGCTTTCTTT. Residues: CASSSGDRATEAFF.